A selection of T cell receptor beta chains follows, all from one sample in a study of OX40 agonist ivuxolimab in advanced cancers. Profiled with immunoSEQ multiplex PCR; TCRdb holds only in-frame clones, not every one. The sample has 60,000 to 70,000 clones; 75% to 90% are singletons. The source was CD4+ or CD8+ T cells sorted from blood, collected in a trial of the OX40 agonist ivuxolimab. Receptors originate from an adult with an advanced solid tumor such as melanoma, head and neck, liver or kidney cancer. The CDR3 runs from the conserved cysteine through the conserved F or W. The D gene is left open where the match is weak. Only part of the rows carry a size: once, few, many, or a class if the clone is expanded.

CDR3aa	CDR3nt	len	j_gene	v_gene	abundance	d_gene
CASSTVARDGGTQYF	TGTGCCAGCAGCACAGTAGCCAGGGACGGGGGGACGCAGTATTTT	15	TRBJ2-3	TRBV11-2	.	TRBD2
CATKPGARGYTF	TGTGCCACCAAGCCGGGGGCGAGAGGCTACACCTTC	12	TRBJ1-2	TRBV2	.	.
CASRSGQGNYGYTF	TGTGCCAGCAGGTCAGGACAGGGGAACTATGGCTACACCTTC	14	TRBJ1-2	TRBV6-5	.	TRBD1
CASSPGLVPDTQYF	TGTGCCAGTAGTCCCGGACTAGTCCCAGATACGCAGTATTTT	14	TRBJ2-3	TRBV19	.	TRBD2
CASSYNWEGAYEQYF	TGTGCCAGCAGTTACAATTGGGAGGGCGCCTACGAGCAGTACTTC	15	TRBJ2-7	TRBV6-5	few	TRBD2
CASSQGTVNTEAFF	TGTGCCAGCAGTCAGGGGACGGTGAACACTGAAGCTTTCTTT	14	TRBJ1-1	TRBV6-1	.	.
CASSPSLWAYGQGGGYTF	TGTGCCAGCAGCCCATCCTTATGGGCATACGGGCAGGGGGGTGGCTACACCTTC	18	TRBJ1-2	TRBV27	.	TRBD1
CASSLVSSNTEAFF	TGCGCCAGCAGCCTGGTCTCCAGCAACACTGAAGCTTTCTTT	14	TRBJ1-1	TRBV5-1	.	.
CASASQWGNNEQFF	TGTGCCAGCGCCTCCCAGTGGGGGAACAATGAGCAGTTCTTC	14	TRBJ2-1	TRBV7-6	.	.
CASNERLAGRDTQYF	TGTGCCAGCAATGAACGGCTAGCGGGGAGAGATACGCAGTATTTT	15	TRBJ2-3	TRBV2	.	TRBD2
CASSIGDRFNSPLHF	TGTGCCAGCAGCATAGGGGACAGATTCAATTCACCCCTCCACTTT	15	TRBJ1-6	TRBV21-1	few	.
CASGGQGTGELFF	TGTGCCAGCGGGGGACAGGGCACCGGGGAGCTGTTTTTT	13	TRBJ2-2	TRBV2	.	TRBD1
CASSAGVSSPLHF	TGTGCCAGCTCCGCAGGGGTAAGTTCACCCCTCCACTTT	13	TRBJ1-6	TRBV18	once	.
CASSTGLQETQYF	TGCGCCAGCAGCACCGGACTGCAAGAGACCCAGTACTTC	13	TRBJ2-5	TRBV5-1	.	.
CASSWGLATNYNEQFF	TGTGCCAGCAGCTGGGGACTAGCGACCAACTACAATGAGCAGTTCTTC	16	TRBJ2-1	TRBV5-4	few	TRBD2
CASSYDRGGEAFF	TGTGCCAGCAGCTACGACAGGGGTGGTGAAGCTTTCTTT	13	TRBJ1-1	TRBV13	few	TRBD1
CSVVDPTLYGYTF	TGCAGCGTTGTGGACCCAACTCTCTATGGCTACACCTTC	13	TRBJ1-2	TRBV29-1	once	.
CASSPTGQGRAQPQHF	TGTGCCAGCAGCCCCACCGGACAGGGGCGGGCTCAGCCCCAGCATTTT	16	TRBJ1-5	TRBV6-6	.	TRBD1
CASSRRGANQPQHF	TGTGCCAGTTCCAGACGGGGGGCGAATCAGCCCCAGCATTTT	14	TRBJ1-5	TRBV19	.	.
CASSGRTGGGYGYTF	TGTGCCAGCAGCGGACGGACAGGGGGGGGCTATGGCTACACCTTC	15	TRBJ1-2	TRBV7-6	.	TRBD1
CARTLPGPYDEQYF	TGTGCCAGAACCCTCCCTGGGCCGTATGACGAGCAGTACTTC	14	TRBJ2-7	TRBV5-3	.	.
CASSIKTGAGNNEQFF	TGCGCCAGCAGCATTAAAACAGGGGCGGGAAACAATGAGCAGTTCTTC	16	TRBJ2-1	TRBV5-1	.	.
CASSIQHFTEAFF	TGTGCCAGCAGCATACAGCATTTCACTGAAGCTTTCTTT	13	TRBJ1-1	TRBV14	.	.
CASRKTATYEQYF	TGTGCCAGCAGGAAGACAGCCACCTACGAGCAGTACTTC	13	TRBJ2-7	TRBV6-5	.	.
CASNVDSFTDTQYF	TGTGCCAGCAACGTCGACAGTTTCACAGATACGCAGTATTTT	14	TRBJ2-3	TRBV9	.	.
CASSPKNQGTEAFF	TGTGCCAGCTCCCCCAAAAATCAGGGGACTGAAGCTTTCTTT	14	TRBJ1-1	TRBV18	once	.
CASSFGLNTEAFF	TGTGCCAGCAGCTTCGGGTTGAACACTGAAGCTTTCTTT	13	TRBJ1-1	TRBV11-3	.	.